This TCR beta chain was sequenced during a study of early T cells in non-severe SARS-CoV-2 infection. As for this clonotype: What it binds is not known.

Per the germline V gene, CDR1 is MNHEY and CDR2 is SMNVEV (reference sequence). Trimming took 1 base from V and 2 from J, leaving 9 bases between them. This CDR3 has 14 residues. The protocol attached unique molecular identifiers to individual cDNA molecules. Via MiXCR, TCRdb re-called the 5' RACE reads, giving one row per CDR3 protein. Among tens of thousands of distinct CDR3 sequences, 9% were seen once, and the ten largest hold over 10%. Overall study results and limits: VDJdb matching favored anti-spike CD8 responses, missing private and CD4 specificities.

The specimen was whole blood. The receptor's source is an adult who was a healthcare worker with PCR-confirmed SARS-CoV-2 infection or an uninfected control (not recorded which). The V gene is TRBV27, the J gene TRBJ2-7; TRBD1 might be the D (6 bases). The chain's CDR3 is CASSLYRATYEQYF. The CDR3 nucleotides read TGTGCCAGCAGTTTATACAGGGCCACCTACGAGCAGTACTTC.